This T cell receptor beta chain was identified in a study of T and B cells in COVID-19 patients. Study-wide background: At median age about 31 years, recovered patients were younger than active-infection patients at less than 70.

The CDR3 is 14 amino acids. V was pared by 6 bases and J by 6 bases, with 9 bases of the junction left unmatched. From blood, roughly 220-550 ng of genomic DNA served as TRB template. BIOMED2 TRB-A/B primer pools were used in multiplex TRB PCR. TCRdb re-called the multiplex PCR reads through MiXCR, storing one row per CDR3 protein. This table holds around 28,000 distinct CDR3 sequences, 30% to 35% found once. This clonotype was sampled from a human donor who had recovered from COVID-19. The chain links TRBV12-3 or TRBV12-4 to TRBJ2-5; the match to TRBD1 covers 8 bases. The specimen sequenced was blood. The CDR3: CASRPNQGAKTQYF. The CDR3 bases are TGTGCCAGCAGACCCAACCAGGGGGCGAAGACCCAGTACTTC.